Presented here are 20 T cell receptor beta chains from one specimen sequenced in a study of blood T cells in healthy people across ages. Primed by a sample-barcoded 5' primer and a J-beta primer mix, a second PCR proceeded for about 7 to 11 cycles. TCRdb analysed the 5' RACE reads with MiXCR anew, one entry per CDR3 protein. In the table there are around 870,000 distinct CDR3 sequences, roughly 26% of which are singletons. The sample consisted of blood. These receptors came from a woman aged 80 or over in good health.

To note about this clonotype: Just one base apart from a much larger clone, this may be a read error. The chain's CDR3 is CANRAGWSSYEQYF. The DNA of the CDR3 is TGTGCCAACCGTGCTGGGTGGAGCTCCTACGAGCAGTACTTC. The rearrangement uses TRBV7-2 and TRBJ2-7; D unclear. With 10 bases removed from V and 0 bases from J, the gap between germline ends came to 16 bases. The CDR3 covers 14 residues. CDR1 is SGHTA, CDR2 FQGNSA, per germline.

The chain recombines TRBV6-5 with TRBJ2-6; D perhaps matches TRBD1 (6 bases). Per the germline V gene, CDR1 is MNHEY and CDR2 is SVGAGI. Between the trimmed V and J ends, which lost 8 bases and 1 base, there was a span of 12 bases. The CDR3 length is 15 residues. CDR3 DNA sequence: TGTGCCAGCGGCCCGACAGGATCTGGGGCCAACGTCCTGACTTTC. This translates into CASGPTGSGANVLTF.

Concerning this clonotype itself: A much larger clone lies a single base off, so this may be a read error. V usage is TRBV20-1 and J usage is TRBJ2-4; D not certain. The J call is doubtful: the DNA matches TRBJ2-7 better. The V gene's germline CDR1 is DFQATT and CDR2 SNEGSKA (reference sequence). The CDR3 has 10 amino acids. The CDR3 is CSARWDEQYF. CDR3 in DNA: TGCAGTGCTAGGTGGGACGAGCAGTACTTC.

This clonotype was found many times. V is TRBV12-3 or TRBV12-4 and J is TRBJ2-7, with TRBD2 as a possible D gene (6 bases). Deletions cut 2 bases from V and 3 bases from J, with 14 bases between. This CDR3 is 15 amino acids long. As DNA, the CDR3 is TGTGCCAGCAGTTTACGGTCCGCCGGGAGCTACGAGCAGTACTTC. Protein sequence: CASSLRSAGSYEQYF.

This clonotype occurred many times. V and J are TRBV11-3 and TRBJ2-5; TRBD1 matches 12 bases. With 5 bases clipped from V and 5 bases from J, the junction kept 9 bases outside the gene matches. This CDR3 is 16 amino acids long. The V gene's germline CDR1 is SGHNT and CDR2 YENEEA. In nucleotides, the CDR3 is TGTGCCAGCAGCCCGATAGGGGACAGGGGGCGTGAGACCCAGTACTTC. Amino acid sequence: CASSPIGDRGRETQYF. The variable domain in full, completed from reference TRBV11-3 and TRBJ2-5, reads EAGVVQSPRYKIIEKKQPVAFWCNPISGHNTLYWYLQNLGQGPELLIRYENEEAVDDSQLPKDRFSAERLKGVDSTLKIQPAELGDSAVYLCASSPIGDRGRETQYFGPGTRLLVL.

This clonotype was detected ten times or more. The CDR3 bases are TGTGCCAGCAGCCATGCCAAGGACAGGGTTGCCTATAATTCACCCCTCCACTTT. Translated: CASSHAKDRVAYNSPLHF. The V call is TRBV6-1, the J call TRBJ1-6; 8 bases align to TRBD1. The germline gives CDR1 MNHNS, CDR2 SASEGT. The CDR3 consists of 18 residues. The V and J ends lost 6 bases and 2 bases, in that order; junction bases with no gene match: 12.

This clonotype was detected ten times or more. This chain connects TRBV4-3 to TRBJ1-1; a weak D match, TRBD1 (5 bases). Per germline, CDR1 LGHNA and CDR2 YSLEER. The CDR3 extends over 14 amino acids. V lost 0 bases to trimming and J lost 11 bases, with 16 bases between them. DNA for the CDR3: TGCGCCAGCAGCCAAGATCTATCGGGGCGAATCGCTTTCTTT. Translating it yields CASSQDLSGRIAFF.

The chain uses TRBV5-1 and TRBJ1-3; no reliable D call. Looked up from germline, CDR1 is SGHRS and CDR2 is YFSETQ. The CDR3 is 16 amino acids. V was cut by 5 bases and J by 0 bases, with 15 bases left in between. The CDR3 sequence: CASSQGLRDSGNTIYF. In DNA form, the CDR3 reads TGCGCCAGCAGTCAAGGGCTCAGAGACTCTGGAAACACCATATATTTT.

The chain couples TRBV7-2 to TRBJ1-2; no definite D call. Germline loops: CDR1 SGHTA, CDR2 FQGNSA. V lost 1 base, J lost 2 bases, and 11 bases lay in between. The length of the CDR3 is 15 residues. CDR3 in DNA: TGTGCCAGCAGCTTAGGAGCAGGTGTAAACTATGGCTACACCTTC. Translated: CASSLGAGVNYGYTF.

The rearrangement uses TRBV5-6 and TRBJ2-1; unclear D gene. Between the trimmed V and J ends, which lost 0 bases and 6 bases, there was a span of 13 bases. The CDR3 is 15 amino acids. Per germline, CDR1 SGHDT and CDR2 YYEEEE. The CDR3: CASSLVDWPGNEQFF. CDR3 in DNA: TGTGCCAGCAGCTTGGTCGACTGGCCGGGCAATGAGCAGTTCTTC. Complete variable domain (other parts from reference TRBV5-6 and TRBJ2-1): DAGVTQSPTHLIKTRGQQVTLRCSPKSGHDTVSWYQQALGQGPQFIFQYYEEEERQRGNFPDRFSGHQFPNYSSELNVNALLLGDSALYLCASSLVDWPGNEQFFGPGTRLTVL.

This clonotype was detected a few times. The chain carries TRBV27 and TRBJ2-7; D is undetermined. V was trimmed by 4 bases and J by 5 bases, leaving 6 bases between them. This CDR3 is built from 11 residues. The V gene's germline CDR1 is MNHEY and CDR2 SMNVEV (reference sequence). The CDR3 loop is CASSWVHEQYF. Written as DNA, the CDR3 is TGTGCCAGCAGTTGGGTTCACGAGCAGTACTTC.

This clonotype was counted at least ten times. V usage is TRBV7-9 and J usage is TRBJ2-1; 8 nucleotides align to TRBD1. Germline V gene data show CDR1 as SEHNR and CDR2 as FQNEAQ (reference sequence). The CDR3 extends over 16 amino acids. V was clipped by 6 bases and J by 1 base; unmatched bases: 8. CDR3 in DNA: TGTGCCAGCAGTATTCAGGGGGCTAATTCCTACAATGAGCAGTTCTTC. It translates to CASSIQGANSYNEQFF.

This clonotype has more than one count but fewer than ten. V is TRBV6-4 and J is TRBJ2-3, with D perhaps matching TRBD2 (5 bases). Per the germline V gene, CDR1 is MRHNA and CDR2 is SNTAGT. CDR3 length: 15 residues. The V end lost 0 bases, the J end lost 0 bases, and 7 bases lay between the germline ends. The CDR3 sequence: CASSDSAGSTDTQYF. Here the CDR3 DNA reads TGTGCCAGCAGTGACTCGGCGGGTAGCACAGATACGCAGTATTTT.

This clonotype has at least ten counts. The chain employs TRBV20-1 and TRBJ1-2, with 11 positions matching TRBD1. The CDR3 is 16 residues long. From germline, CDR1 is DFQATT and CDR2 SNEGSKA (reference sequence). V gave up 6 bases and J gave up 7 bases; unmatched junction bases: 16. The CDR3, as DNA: TGCAGTGCGATACCTCCGGGACAGGGGGAAGGAAGTGGCTACACCTTC. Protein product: CSAIPPGQGEGSGYTF.

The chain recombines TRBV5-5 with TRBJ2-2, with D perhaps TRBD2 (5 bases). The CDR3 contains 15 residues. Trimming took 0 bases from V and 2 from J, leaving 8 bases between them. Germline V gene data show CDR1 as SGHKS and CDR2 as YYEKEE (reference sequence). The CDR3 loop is CASSLVLVNTGELFF. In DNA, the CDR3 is TGTGCCAGCAGCTTGGTACTAGTTAACACCGGGGAGCTGTTTTTT.

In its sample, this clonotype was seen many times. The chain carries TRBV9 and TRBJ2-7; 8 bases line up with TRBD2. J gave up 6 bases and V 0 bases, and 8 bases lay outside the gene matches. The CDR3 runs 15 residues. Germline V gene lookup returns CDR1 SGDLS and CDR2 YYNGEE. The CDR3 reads CASSVEDGGAGEQYF. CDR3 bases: TGTGCCAGCAGCGTAGAGGACGGGGGGGCAGGCGAGCAGTACTTC.

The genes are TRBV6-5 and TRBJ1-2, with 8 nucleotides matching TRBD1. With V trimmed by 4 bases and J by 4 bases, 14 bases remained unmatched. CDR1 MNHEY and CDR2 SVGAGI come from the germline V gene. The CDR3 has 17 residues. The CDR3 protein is CASSSIIQGANSYGYTF. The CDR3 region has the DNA TGTGCCAGCAGTTCCATCATTCAGGGGGCCAACTCCTATGGCTACACCTTC.

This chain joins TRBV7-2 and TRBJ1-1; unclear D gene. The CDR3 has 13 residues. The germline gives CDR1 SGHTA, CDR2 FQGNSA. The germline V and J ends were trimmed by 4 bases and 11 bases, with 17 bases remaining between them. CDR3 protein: CASSSRLAWGAFF. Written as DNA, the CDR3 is TGTGCCAGCAGCTCGAGGTTGGCGTGGGGTGCTTTCTTT.

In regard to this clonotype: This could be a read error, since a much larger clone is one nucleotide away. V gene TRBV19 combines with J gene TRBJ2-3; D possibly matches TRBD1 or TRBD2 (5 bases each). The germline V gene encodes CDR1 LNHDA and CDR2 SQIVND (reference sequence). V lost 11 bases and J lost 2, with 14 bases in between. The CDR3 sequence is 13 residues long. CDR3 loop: CAARQGPTDTQYF. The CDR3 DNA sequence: TGTGCCGCTCGCCAGGGACCCACAGATACGCAGTATTTT.

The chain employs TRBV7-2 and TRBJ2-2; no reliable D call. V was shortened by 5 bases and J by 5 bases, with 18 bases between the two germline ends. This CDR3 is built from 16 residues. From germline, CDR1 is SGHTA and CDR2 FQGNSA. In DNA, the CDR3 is TGTGCCAGCAGCGGCGCTGACCGTAGACGGACCGGGGAGCTGTTTTTT. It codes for CASSGADRRRTGELFF.